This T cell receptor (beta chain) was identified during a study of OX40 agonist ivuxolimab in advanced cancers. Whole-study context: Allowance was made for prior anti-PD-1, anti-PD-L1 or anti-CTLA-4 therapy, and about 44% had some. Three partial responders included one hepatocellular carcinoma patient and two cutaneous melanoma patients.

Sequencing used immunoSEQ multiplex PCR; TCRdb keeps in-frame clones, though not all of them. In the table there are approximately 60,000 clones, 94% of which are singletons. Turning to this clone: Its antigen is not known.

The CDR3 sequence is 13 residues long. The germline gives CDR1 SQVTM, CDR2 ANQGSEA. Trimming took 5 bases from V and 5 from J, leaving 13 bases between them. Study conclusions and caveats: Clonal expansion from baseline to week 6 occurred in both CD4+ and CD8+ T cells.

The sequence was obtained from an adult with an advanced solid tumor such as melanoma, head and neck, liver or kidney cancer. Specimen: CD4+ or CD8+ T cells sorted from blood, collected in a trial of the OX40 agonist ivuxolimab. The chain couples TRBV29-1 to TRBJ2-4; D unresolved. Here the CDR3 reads CSVIVVDQNIQYF. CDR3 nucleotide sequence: TGCAGCGTTATCGTTGTGGACCAAAACATTCAGTACTTC.